This TCR beta chain derives from a study of T cells in Graves' hyperthyroidism and ophthalmopathy. Findings and limits, study-wide: A model built on 13 V-J features separated ophthalmopathy from stable hyperthyroidism. Most thyroid-expanded clonotypes above 0.001 were also found in blood.

This clonotype occurred a few times. The antigen is unknown. Regions amplified from RNA transcripts were the TCR beta CDR3 regions. HTBI primers were employed in a first-round RT-PCR of the TCR CDR3. Via MiXCR, TCRdb re-called the multiplex PCR reads, giving one row per CDR3 protein. The repertoire holds under 350,000 distinct CDR3 sequences, with approximately 22% as singletons. Stable hyperthyroidism: no ophthalmopathy progression over 18 months of follow-up. The hyperthyroidism patients had all been newly diagnosed, and their disease duration was under 2 months. Their ages ranged from 18 to 65 years. V was shortened by 6 bases and J by 3 bases, with 13 bases between the two germline ends. Germline V lookup: CDR1 MGHDK, CDR2 SYGVNS. CDR3 length: 14 amino acids.

The V and J genes are TRBV25-1 and TRBJ2-3; D gene uncertain. Sequenced: blood. The TCR originated in a woman aged 45-59 years with Graves' hyperthyroidism. This CDR3 is CASSPHGRTDTQYF. CDR3 coding DNA: TGTGCCAGCAGCCCACACGGCCGGACAGATACGCAGTATTTT.